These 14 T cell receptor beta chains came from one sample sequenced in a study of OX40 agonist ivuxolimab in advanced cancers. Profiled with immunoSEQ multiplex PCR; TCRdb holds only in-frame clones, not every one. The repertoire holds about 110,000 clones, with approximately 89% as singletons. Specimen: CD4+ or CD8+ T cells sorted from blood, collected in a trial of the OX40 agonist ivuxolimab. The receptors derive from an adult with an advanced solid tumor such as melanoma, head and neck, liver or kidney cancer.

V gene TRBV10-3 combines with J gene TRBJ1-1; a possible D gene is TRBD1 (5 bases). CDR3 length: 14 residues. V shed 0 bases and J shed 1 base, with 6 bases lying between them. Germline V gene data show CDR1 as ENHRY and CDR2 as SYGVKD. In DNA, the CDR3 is TGTGCCATCAGTGAGTCGGGGGGGAACACTGAAGCTTTCTTT. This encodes CAISESGGNTEAFF.

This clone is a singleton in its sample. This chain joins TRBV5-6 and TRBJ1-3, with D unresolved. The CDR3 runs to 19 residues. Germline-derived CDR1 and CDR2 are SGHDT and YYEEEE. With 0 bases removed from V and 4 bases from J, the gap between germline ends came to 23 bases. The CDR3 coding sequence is TGTGCCAGCAGCTTGGTAGAGATTGGGTCGAGGAATAAGGGAAACACCATATATTTT. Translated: CASSLVEIGSRNKGNTIYF. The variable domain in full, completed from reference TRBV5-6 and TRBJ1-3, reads DAGVTQSPTHLIKTRGQQVTLRCSPKSGHDTVSWYQQALGQGPQFIFQYYEEEERQRGNFPDRFSGHQFPNYSSELNVNALLLGDSALYLCASSLVEIGSRNKGNTIYFGEGSWLTVV.

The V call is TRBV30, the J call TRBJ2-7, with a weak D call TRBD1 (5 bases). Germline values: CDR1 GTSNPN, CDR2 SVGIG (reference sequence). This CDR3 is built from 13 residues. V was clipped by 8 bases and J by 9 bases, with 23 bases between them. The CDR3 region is CATQVLASLRQYF. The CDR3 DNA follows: TGTGCCACACAGGTTCTGGCGTCACTCCGGCAGTACTTC. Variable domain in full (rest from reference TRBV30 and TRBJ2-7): SQTIHQWPATLVQPVGSPLSLECTVEGTSNPNLYWYRQAAGRGLQLLFYSVGIGQISSEVPQNLSASRPQDRQFILSSKKLLLSDSGFYLCATQVLASLRQYFGPGTRLTVT.

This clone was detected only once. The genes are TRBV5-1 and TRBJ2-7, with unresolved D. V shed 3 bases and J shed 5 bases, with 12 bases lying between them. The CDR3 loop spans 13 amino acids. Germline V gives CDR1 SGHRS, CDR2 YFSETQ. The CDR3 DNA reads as TGCGCCAGCAGCTCGGCCATTACGGACGAGCAGTACTTC. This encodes CASSSAITDEQYF. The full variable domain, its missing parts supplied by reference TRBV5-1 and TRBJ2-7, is KAGVTQTPRYLIKTRGQQVTLSCSPISGHRSVSWYQQTPGQGLQFLFEYFSETQRNKGNFPGRFSGRQFSNSRSEMNVSTLELGDSALYLCASSSAITDEQYFGPGTRLTVT.

The CDR3 nucleotides read TGCGCCAGCAGGGAAGTGGCAGGCAGCTCCTACGAGCAGTACTTC. Translating it yields CASREVAGSSYEQYF. The genes are TRBV5-1 and TRBJ2-7, with D hard to call. Germline loops: CDR1 SGHRS, CDR2 YFSETQ. V shed 5 bases and J shed 0 bases, with 15 bases lying between them. The CDR3 sequence is 15 residues long.

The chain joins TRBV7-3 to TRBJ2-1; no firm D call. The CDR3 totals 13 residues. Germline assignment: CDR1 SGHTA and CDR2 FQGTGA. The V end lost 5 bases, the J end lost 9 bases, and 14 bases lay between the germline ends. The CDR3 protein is CASSTASTGEQFF. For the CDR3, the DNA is TGTGCCAGCAGCACAGCTAGTACGGGTGAGCAGTTCTTC.

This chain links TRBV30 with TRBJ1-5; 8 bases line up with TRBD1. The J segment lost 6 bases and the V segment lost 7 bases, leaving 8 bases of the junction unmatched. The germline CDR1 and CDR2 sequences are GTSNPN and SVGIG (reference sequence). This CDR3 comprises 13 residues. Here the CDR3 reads CALGQGAAQPQHF. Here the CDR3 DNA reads TGTGCCTTGGGGCAGGGGGCGGCTCAGCCCCAGCATTTT.

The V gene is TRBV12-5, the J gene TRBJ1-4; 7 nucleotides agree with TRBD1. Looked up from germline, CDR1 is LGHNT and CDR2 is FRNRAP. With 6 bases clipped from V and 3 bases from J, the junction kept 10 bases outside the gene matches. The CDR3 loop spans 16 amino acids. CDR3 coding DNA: TGTGCTAGTGGAACGGGCCCCGGGACAGCTAATGAAAAACTGTTTTTT. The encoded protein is CASGTGPGTANEKLFF.

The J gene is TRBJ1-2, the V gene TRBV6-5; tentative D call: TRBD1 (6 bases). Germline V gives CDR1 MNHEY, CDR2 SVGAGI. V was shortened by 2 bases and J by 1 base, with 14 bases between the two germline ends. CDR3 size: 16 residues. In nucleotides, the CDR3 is TGTGCCAGCAGTTACACGTCGAGGGGGGGTAACTATGGCTACACCTTC. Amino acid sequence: CASSYTSRGGNYGYTF.

The CDR3 coding sequence is TGCGCCAGCAGCCCAGACACGAACTCCTACGAGCAGTACTTC. Protein sequence: CASSPDTNSYEQYF. The V and J genes are TRBV5-1 and TRBJ2-7; D is undetermined. Deletions cut 4 bases from V and 0 bases from J, with 11 bases between. The germline V gene has CDR1 SGHRS and CDR2 YFSETQ. CDR3 length: 14 residues.

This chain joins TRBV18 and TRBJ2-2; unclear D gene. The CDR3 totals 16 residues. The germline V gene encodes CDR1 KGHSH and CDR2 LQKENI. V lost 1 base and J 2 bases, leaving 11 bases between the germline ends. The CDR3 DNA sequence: TGTGCCAGCTCACCACGGGAAACTATAAACACCGGGGAGCTGTTTTTT. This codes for CASSPRETINTGELFF. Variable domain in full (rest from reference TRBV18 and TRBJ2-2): NAGVMQNPRHLVRRRGQEARLRCSPMKGHSHVYWYRQLPEEGLKFMVYLQKENIIDESGMPKERFSAEFPKEGPSILRIQQVVRGDSAAYFCASSPRETINTGELFFGEGSRLTVL.

In DNA form, the CDR3 reads TGTGCCAGCAGTGAATCCAGAAACTATGGCTACACCTTC. Translating gives CASSESRNYGYTF. V usage is TRBV2 and J usage is TRBJ1-2; D remains unclear. The ends were cut back, 2 bases at V and 2 bases at J, with 6 bases in the middle. The CDR3 runs 13 residues. Germline loops: CDR1 SNHLY, CDR2 FYNNEI.

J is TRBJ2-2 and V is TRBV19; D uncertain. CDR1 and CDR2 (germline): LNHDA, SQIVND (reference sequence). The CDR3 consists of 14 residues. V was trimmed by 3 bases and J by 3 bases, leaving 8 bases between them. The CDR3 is CASSMGFDTGELFF. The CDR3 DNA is TGTGCCAGTAGTATGGGTTTCGACACCGGGGAGCTGTTTTTT.

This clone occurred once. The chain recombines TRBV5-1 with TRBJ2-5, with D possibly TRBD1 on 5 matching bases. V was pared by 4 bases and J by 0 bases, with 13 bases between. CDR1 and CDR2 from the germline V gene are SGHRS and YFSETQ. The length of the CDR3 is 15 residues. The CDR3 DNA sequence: TGCGCCAGCAGCCCCCCGACAGCGTACCAAGAGACCCAGTACTTC. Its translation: CASSPPTAYQETQYF.